These 21 T cell receptor beta chains share one sample of origin, sequenced in a study of T cell responses to AZD1222 COVID-19 vaccine. Sequencing was performed with immunoSEQ multiplex PCR; in TCRdb, only in-frame clones are kept and a portion is missing. The sample yields approximately 110,000 clones, over 75% seen once. Specimen: peripheral blood, collected on day 0 of AZD1222 vaccination. The source of these receptors is an adult in good health.

V gene TRBV28 combines with J gene TRBJ1-1, with 7 bases fitting TRBD1. The CDR3 covers 14 residues. The V gene's germline CDR1 is MDHEN and CDR2 SYDVKM. The trim removed 6 bases at V and 1 base at J, leaving 5 bases unmatched. CDR3 sequence: CASRQGGSNTEAFF. CDR3 in DNA: TGTGCCAGCAGGCAGGGGGGTTCGAACACTGAAGCTTTCTTT.

The chain joins TRBV7-2 to TRBJ2-3, with 7 bases aligning to TRBD2. The V and J ends lost 8 bases and 5 bases, in that order; junction bases with no gene match: 4. The germline CDR1 and CDR2 sequences are SGHTA and FQGNSA. The CDR3 runs 12 residues. CDR3 residues: CASGRAIDTQYF. The CDR3 DNA reads as TGTGCCAGCGGGAGGGCCATAGATACGCAGTATTTT.

The J gene is TRBJ1-6, the V gene TRBV21-1. TRBV21-1 has pseudogene status. CDR3 length: 12 amino acids. CDR3 protein: CASSVEGSPLHF. In DNA form, the CDR3 reads TGTGCCAGCAGCGTGGAGGGTTCACCCCTCCACTTT.

The chain is built from TRBV9 and TRBJ2-7; D possibly corresponds to TRBD2 (6 bases). The CDR3 is 15 amino acids. CDR1 is SGDLS and CDR2 is YYNGEE in the germline V gene. The V end lost 5 bases, the J end lost 3 bases, and 18 bases lay between the germline ends. CDR3 loop: CASSVGLAEIYEQYF. CDR3 DNA: TGTGCCAGCAGTGTTGGATTAGCGGAAATCTACGAGCAGTACTTC. Complete variable domain (other parts from reference TRBV9 and TRBJ2-7): DSGVTQTPKHLITATGQRVTLRCSPRSGDLSVYWYQQSLDQGLQFLIQYYNGEERAKGNILERFSAQQFPDLHSELNLSSLELGDSALYFCASSVGLAEIYEQYFGPGTRLTVT.

This rearrangement joins TRBV12-3 or TRBV12-4 to TRBJ2-7; possible D gene TRBD2, 6 bases. V lost 6 bases and J 9 bases, leaving 12 bases between the germline ends. This CDR3 has 11 residues. In DNA form, the CDR3 reads TGTGCCAGCAGCCAGGGAGGCGGGCAGTACTTC. It codes for CASSQGGGQYF.

The chain joins TRBV13 to TRBJ2-3; the match to TRBD2 covers 11 bases. Germline CDR1 PRHDT, CDR2 FYEKMQ (reference sequence). Trimming at V came to 2 bases and at J to 1 base, leaving 14 bases not matched to a gene. The CDR3 covers 20 residues. The CDR3 bases are TGTGCCAGCAGCTTATCCCCAAAATTTCTAGCGGGAGGCCGCACAGATACGCAGTATTTT. Protein product: CASSLSPKFLAGGRTDTQYF.

The chain recombines TRBV11-2 with TRBJ2-7, with D possibly being TRBD2 (6 bases). The germline V gene encodes CDR1 SGHAT and CDR2 FQNNGV. V lost 5 bases and J 7 bases, leaving 12 bases between the germline ends. CDR3 length: 12 amino acids. The chain's CDR3 is CASSHRLVEQYF. CDR3 DNA: TGTGCCAGCAGCCACAGACTAGTGGAGCAGTACTTC.

The chain combines TRBV5-4 with TRBJ1-2; 7 bases align to TRBD1. The V and J ends lost 4 bases and 8 bases, in that order; junction bases with no gene match: 8. The CDR3 is 13 amino acids. Germline V gives CDR1 SGHNT, CDR2 YYREEE (reference sequence). As DNA, the CDR3 is TGTGCCAGCAGCAAGAGGGACAGCGACGGCTACACCTTC. Residues: CASSKRDSDGYTF.

CDR3 protein: CASSLDNPNTGELFF. CDR3 DNA sequence: TGCGCCAGCAGCTTGGATAACCCGAACACCGGGGAGCTGTTTTTT. This rearrangement joins TRBV5-1 to TRBJ2-2; D ambiguous. This CDR3 region has 15 residues. Germline V lookup: CDR1 SGHRS, CDR2 YFSETQ. Between the trimmed V and J ends, which lost 0 bases and 0 bases, there was a span of 6 bases.

This rearrangement joins TRBV7-8 to TRBJ1-6; D is unclear. Germline CDR1 is SGHVS and CDR2 is FQNEAQ. With 5 bases removed from V and 7 bases from J, the gap between germline ends came to 9 bases. The CDR3 totals 13 residues. The CDR3 is CASSQVGNSPLHF. The DNA of the CDR3 is TGTGCCAGCAGCCAAGTAGGGAATTCACCCCTCCACTTT.

The chain joins TRBV12-3 or TRBV12-4 to TRBJ2-7; TRBD1 matches 7 bases. This CDR3 spans 13 amino acids. Losses at the gene ends were 5 bases for V and 4 bases for J; bases not matched to a gene: 5. CDR3 DNA: TGTGCCAGCAGTAGGGACAGAAATTACGAGCAGTACTTC. As protein: CASSRDRNYEQYF.

This chain connects TRBV6-2 or TRBV6-3 to TRBJ2-7; D might be TRBD1 (6 bases). Between the trimmed V and J ends, which lost 2 bases and 2 bases, there was a span of 13 bases. The germline CDR1 and CDR2 sequences are MNHEY and SVGEGT. The CDR3 runs to 15 residues. The CDR3 coding sequence is TGTGCCAGCAGTTACATTGGACAGCCAACCTACGAGCAGTACTTC. Translated, it gives CASSYIGQPTYEQYF.

The chain recombines TRBV7-9 with TRBJ2-3; 10 nucleotides agree with TRBD1. With 0 bases clipped from V and 2 bases from J, the junction kept 5 bases outside the gene matches. Per the germline V gene, CDR1 is SEHNR and CDR2 is FQNEAQ (reference sequence). The CDR3 has 17 residues. The DNA of the CDR3 is TGTGCCAGCAGCTTAGCCCCCGGGACAGGGGCCACAGATACGCAGTATTTT. Residues: CASSLAPGTGATDTQYF.

Only one count was recorded for this clone. The CDR3 bases are TGTGCCAGCAGCAAGGGGCGGGGGGGACATAGGGATACGCAGTATTTT. This codes for CASSKGRGGHRDTQYF. V and J are TRBV3-1 (or the pseudogene TRBV3-2) and TRBJ2-3; 9 nucleotides agree with TRBD2. J gave up 6 bases and V 5 bases, and 12 bases lay outside the gene matches. This CDR3 region has 16 residues. The germline V gene encodes CDR1 LGHDT and CDR2 YNNKEL (reference sequence).

The rearrangement joins TRBV3-1 (or the pseudogene TRBV3-2) to TRBJ2-2, with 7 bases identical to TRBD2. The CDR3 has 17 residues. The V gene end was trimmed by 2 bases and the J gene end by 1 base; junction bases not matched to a gene: 7. Germline CDR1 is LGHDT and CDR2 is YNNKEL (reference sequence). Here the CDR3 DNA reads TGTGCCAGCAGCCAATTCCGGCGGGGGAAGAACACCGGGGAGCTGTTTTTT. Protein: CASSQFRRGKNTGELFF.

The gene calls are TRBV7-8 and TRBJ2-1, with 9 positions matching TRBD2. The CDR3 is made up of 15 amino acids. Per germline, CDR1 SGHVS and CDR2 FQNEAQ. With 3 bases clipped from V and 8 bases from J, the junction kept 8 bases outside the gene matches. CDR3 sequence reads: CASSFSSGIRDEQFF. CDR3 nucleotides: TGTGCCAGCAGCTTCTCTAGCGGGATTCGGGATGAGCAGTTCTTC.

This chain links TRBV9 with TRBJ2-6; maybe TRBD1 (5 bases). Per the germline V gene, CDR1 is SGDLS and CDR2 is YYNGEE. The length of the CDR3 is 19 residues. V dropped 3 bases and J dropped 0 bases, with 19 bases sitting between them. The chain's CDR3 is CASSGRVSTESSGANVLTF. In DNA, the CDR3 is TGTGCCAGCAGCGGCAGGGTTTCGACCGAGAGCTCTGGGGCCAACGTCCTGACTTTC.

The chain has TRBV6-5 and TRBJ1-5, with 7 bases that match TRBD1. This CDR3 region has 14 residues. The V gene end was trimmed by 6 bases and the J gene end by 3 bases; junction bases not matched to a gene: 5. Germline CDR1 MNHEY, CDR2 SVGAGI. The CDR3 region has the DNA TGTGCCAGCAGGAAAACAGGGGACAATCAGCCCCAGCATTTT. The encoded protein is CASRKTGDNQPQHF.

V and J are TRBV28 and TRBJ2-2; 11 nucleotides agree with TRBD1. The germline CDR1 and CDR2 sequences are MDHEN and SYDVKM. V dropped 4 bases and J dropped 7; count of bases not matched to a gene: 8. The CDR3 spans 16 residues. The CDR3, as DNA: TGTGCCAGCAGTTCCCCCTGGACAGGGGGCATCGGGGAGCTGTTTTTT. Translated: CASSSPWTGGIGELFF.

The chain uses TRBV6-2 or TRBV6-3 and TRBJ2-7, with D possibly matching TRBD2 (6 bases). Trimming stripped 2 bases from V and 3 bases from J, with 20 bases between. Per the germline V gene, CDR1 is MNHEY and CDR2 is SVGEGT. CDR3 length: 17 amino acids. The CDR3 region is CASSYRATRYGGYEQYF. CDR3 sequence (DNA): TGTGCCAGCAGTTACCGGGCCACTCGATACGGGGGCTACGAGCAGTACTTC.

The sample holds one count of this clone. The chain is built from TRBV19 and TRBJ1-5; tentative D call: TRBD1 (5 bases). V lost 7 bases to trimming and J lost 1 base, with 20 bases between them. Germline V gene data show CDR1 as LNHDA and CDR2 as SQIVND (reference sequence). This CDR3 comprises 17 residues. The CDR3 region is CASTDVGGVVSNQPQHF. The DNA of the CDR3 is TGTGCCAGTACTGATGTTGGGGGAGTTGTGAGCAATCAGCCCCAGCATTTT.